Following are 15 T cell receptor beta chains from one sample sequenced in a study of identical twins. TCRdb recomputed calls from the 5' RACE reads with MiXCR, one row per CDR3 protein. The repertoire holds 1.5 million to 2 million distinct CDR3 sequences, 25% to 35% seen once, with under 0.35% in the top ten. The specimen was cord blood. These TCRs come from a newborn girl in good health.

This clonotype was seen a few times. The V call is TRBV12-3 or TRBV12-4, the J call TRBJ2-7; either TRBD1 or TRBD2 may fit D (5 bases each). The V gene lost 2 bases and the J gene lost 2 bases, with 16 bases spanning the gap. The CDR3 totals 16 residues. The CDR3 nucleotides are TGTGCCAGCAGTTTATATCCGGGGACGGATCCCTACGAGCAGTACTTC. Protein: CASSLYPGTDPYEQYF.

The rearrangement joins TRBV9 to TRBJ1-2, with D uncertain. Germline V gene sequence: CDR1 SGDLS, CDR2 YYNGEE. Trimming took 4 bases from V and 4 from J, leaving 8 bases between them. The CDR3 runs to 12 residues. The DNA for the CDR3 is TGTGCCAGCAGCACATGGGGCTATGGCTACACCTTC. Translation gives CASSTWGYGYTF.

The chain couples TRBV7-8 to TRBJ2-3; 8 bases are shared with TRBD1. The J segment lost 7 bases and the V segment lost 1 base, leaving 13 bases of the junction unmatched. The CDR3 length is 17 residues. Looked up from germline, CDR1 is SGHVS and CDR2 is FQNEAQ. In DNA form, the CDR3 reads TGTGCCAGCAGCTTAGGACAGGGGAGGACTCCTTTGAATACGCAGTATTTT. Translating it yields CASSLGQGRTPLNTQYF.

This clonotype occurred many times. The rearrangement joins TRBV4-1 to TRBJ2-5; 14 nucleotides align to TRBD2. CDR1 and CDR2 from the germline V gene are MGHRA and YSYEKL. V trimming: 6 bases; J trimming: 0 bases; junction bases outside the gene matches: 6. CDR3 size: 17 residues. The CDR3 nucleotides read TGCGCCAGCAGACGGGGACTAGCGGGGGTCTACCAAGAGACCCAGTACTTC. As protein: CASRRGLAGVYQETQYF.

The rearrangement uses TRBV12-3 or TRBV12-4 and TRBJ2-1, with a weak D call TRBD1 (6 bases). Trimming left V 4 bases short and J 7 bases short, with 8 bases between. The length of the CDR3 is 12 residues. CDR3 DNA: TGTGCCAGCAGTTCAGGGGCAAATGAGCAGTTCTTC. This translates into CASSSGANEQFF.

This clonotype has just a few counts. The V call is TRBV5-6, the J call TRBJ1-1; possible D gene TRBD1, 6 bases. This CDR3 is 13 amino acids long. Looked up from germline, CDR1 is SGHDT and CDR2 is YYEEEE. V dropped 4 bases and J dropped 4 bases, with 11 bases sitting between them. The CDR3 region is CASSGQTGTEAFF. The CDR3 coding sequence is TGTGCCAGCAGCGGCCAGACAGGCACTGAAGCTTTCTTT. The complete variable domain, with remaining parts taken from reference TRBV5-6 and TRBJ1-1, reads DAGVTQSPTHLIKTRGQQVTLRCSPKSGHDTVSWYQQALGQGPQFIFQYYEEEERQRGNFPDRFSGHQFPNYSSELNVNALLLGDSALYLCASSGQTGTEAFFGQGTRLTVV.

This clonotype was found a few times. The V gene is TRBV6-6, the J gene TRBJ2-1; 8 bases agree with TRBD2. The V and J ends lost 8 bases and 0 bases, in that order; junction bases with no gene match: 6. CDR1 and CDR2 (germline): MNHNY, SVGAGI (reference sequence). There are 15 residues in the CDR3. CDR3 in DNA: TGTGCCAGCCATAGGAGCGGGAGCTCCTACAATGAGCAGTTCTTC. Encoded protein: CASHRSGSSYNEQFF.

This clonotype has only a few counts. The chain combines TRBV27 with TRBJ2-5; perhaps TRBD2 as D (6 bases). Per the germline V gene, CDR1 is MNHEY and CDR2 is SMNVEV (reference sequence). The CDR3 loop spans 11 amino acids. V was clipped by 9 bases and J by 11 bases, with 16 bases between them. CDR3 coding DNA: TGTGCCAGTTGGAGGGGAGCGGAGCAGTACTTC. Amino acid sequence: CASWRGAEQYF.

The rearrangement joins TRBV7-6 to TRBJ2-5; TRBD2 matches at 8 bases. The junction had 13 bases not matched to a gene; V was cut back by 8 bases and J by 11 bases. CDR3 size: 13 residues. Germline assignment: CDR1 SGHVS and CDR2 FNYEAQ. Here the CDR3 reads CASGRSGSDEQYF. The CDR3 DNA reads as TGTGCCAGCGGGCGAAGCGGGAGTGATGAGCAGTACTTC.

The table lists this clonotype with a few counts. This sequence joins TRBV5-1 and TRBJ2-7, with 15 bases lining up with TRBD2. The CDR3 totals 16 residues. Germline CDR1 reads SGHRS; CDR2 reads YFSETQ. With V trimmed by 3 bases and J by 2 bases, 3 bases remained unmatched. This chain's CDR3 is CASSSWTSGGAYEQYF. The CDR3 nucleotides are TGCGCCAGCAGCTCCTGGACTAGCGGGGGGGCCTACGAGCAGTACTTC.

This chain connects TRBV5-1 to TRBJ2-7; tentatively, D is TRBD2 (7 bases). Germline V gene sequence: CDR1 SGHRS, CDR2 YFSETQ. V lost 6 bases and J 4 bases, leaving 20 bases between the germline ends. The CDR3 runs to 15 residues. The DNA for the CDR3 is TGCGCCAGCAACCTAGCGGTTCAAGGGGGATACGAGCAGTACTTC. Translated: CASNLAVQGGYEQYF.

This clonotype was counted only a few times. The V and J genes are TRBV28 and TRBJ1-5; no clear D gene. This CDR3 comprises 14 residues. The V and J ends lost 2 bases and 8 bases respectively, with 13 bases between them. Per germline, CDR1 MDHEN and CDR2 SYDVKM. The CDR3 bases are TGTGCCAGCAGTTTAGGGCATCGTAACGAGCCCCAGCATTTT. Translation: CASSLGHRNEPQHF.

In its sample, this clonotype was seen a few times. The rearrangement joins TRBV19 to TRBJ1-5; no definite D call. The CDR3 covers 13 residues. V was shortened by 4 bases and J by 4 bases, with 8 bases between the two germline ends. Germline V gene lookup returns CDR1 LNHDA and CDR2 SQIVND (reference sequence). CDR3 sequence reads: CASSNRVNQPQHF. The CDR3 region has the DNA TGTGCCAGTAGTAACAGAGTAAATCAGCCCCAGCATTTT.

The chain carries TRBV27 and TRBJ2-3; D ambiguous. CDR3 size: 11 residues. Germline lookup yields CDR1 MNHEY and CDR2 SMNVEV (reference sequence). Trimming shortened V by 5 bases and J by 6 bases, and 6 bases separated the two germline ends. CDR3 sequence reads: CASSPHDTQYF. The CDR3 nucleotides are TGTGCCAGCAGTCCTCATGATACGCAGTATTTT.

The chain combines TRBV24-1 with TRBJ1-4, with unresolved D. The CDR3 extends over 18 amino acids. The V end was cut by 1 base, the J end by 8 bases, with 22 bases between. The germline CDR1 and CDR2 sequences are KGHDR and SFDVKD. CDR3: CATSDLTAHHRVSEKLFF. The CDR3 coding sequence is TGTGCCACCAGTGATTTAACTGCGCATCACCGGGTCTCCGAAAAACTGTTTTTT.